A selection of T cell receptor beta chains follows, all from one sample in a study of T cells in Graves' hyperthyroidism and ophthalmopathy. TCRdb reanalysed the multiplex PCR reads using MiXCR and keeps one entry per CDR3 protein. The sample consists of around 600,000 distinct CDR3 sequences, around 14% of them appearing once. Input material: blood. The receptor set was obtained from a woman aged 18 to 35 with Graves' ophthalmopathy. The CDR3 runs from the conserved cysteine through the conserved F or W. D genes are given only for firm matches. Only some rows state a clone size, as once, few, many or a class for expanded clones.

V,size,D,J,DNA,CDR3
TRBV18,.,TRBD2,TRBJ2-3,TGTGCCAGCTCACCACCGTCCCTAGCGGGAGGCCCAGATACGCAGTATTTT,CASSPPSLAGGPDTQYF
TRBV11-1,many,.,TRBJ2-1,TGTGCCAGCAGCTCCCTCCGCACAGGTACCTACAATGAGCAGTTCTTC,CASSSLRTGTYNEQFF
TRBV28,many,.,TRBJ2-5,TGTGCCACCCAGACAGTCCCTTCGGGTGTGACCCAGTACTTC,CATQTVPSGVTQYF
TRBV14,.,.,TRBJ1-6,TGTGCCAGCAGCCATGCCAGGCCCACATCACCCCTCCACTTT,CASSHARPTSPLHF
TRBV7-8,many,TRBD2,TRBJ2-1,TGTGCCAGCAGCTTGCTTAGGGCGGGAGGCCCCAATGAGCAGTTCTTC,CASSLLRAGGPNEQFF
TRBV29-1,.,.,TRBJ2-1,TGCAGCGTTGAACAGTACGAATCGCCCAATGAGCAGTTCTTC,CSVEQYESPNEQFF
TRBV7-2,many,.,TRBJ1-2,TGTGCCAGCAGCTCCTACATAGGGAACTATGGCTACACCTTC,CASSSYIGNYGYTF
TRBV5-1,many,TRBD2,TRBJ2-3,TGCGCCAGCAGCTTGGGGGGGGGACTTCCCCGCACAGATACGCAGTATTTT,CASSLGGGLPRTDTQYF
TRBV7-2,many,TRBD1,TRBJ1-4,TGTGCCAGCAGCCCCGCGAAAACAGGGGCAAATGAAAAACTGTTTTTT,CASSPAKTGANEKLFF
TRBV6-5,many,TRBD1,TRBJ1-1,TGTGCCAGCAGTTACTCGGACAGGGGCGCGTTTGAAGCTTTCTTT,CASSYSDRGAFEAFF
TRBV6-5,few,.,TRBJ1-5,TGTGCCAGCAGTTACCTACGATCTGGAAAATGGCCCCAGCATTTT,CASSYLRSGKWPQHF
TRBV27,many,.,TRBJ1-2,TGTGCCAGCACCACCGGAGGGAACGGCTACACCTTC,CASTTGGNGYTF
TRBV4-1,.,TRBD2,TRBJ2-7,TGCGCCAGCAGCCAAGAATCACTAGCGGACTCCTACGAGCAGTACTTC,CASSQESLADSYEQYF
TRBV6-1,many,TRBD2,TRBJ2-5,TGTGCCAGCAGAAGCCCCATAGCGGGAGAGACCCAGTACTTC,CASRSPIAGETQYF
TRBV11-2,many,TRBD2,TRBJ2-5,TGTGCCAGCAGTTCAAGGCGCGGGAGGCAAGAGACCCAGTACTTC,CASSSRRGRQETQYF
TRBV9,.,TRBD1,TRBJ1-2,TGTGCCAGCAGCCTAGGGGGGACAGGGTTTGACTACACCTTC,CASSLGGTGFDYTF
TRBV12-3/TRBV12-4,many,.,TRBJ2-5,TGTGCCAGCAGTTTAGAGGGACACCCTGAAGAGACCCAGTACTTC,CASSLEGHPEETQYF
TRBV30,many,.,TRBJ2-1,TGTGCCTGGAACCGACTCCATGAGCAGTTCTTC,CAWNRLHEQFF
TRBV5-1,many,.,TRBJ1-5,TGCGCCAGCAGCTTGGCGGGACACAACAATCAGCCCCAGCATTTT,CASSLAGHNNQPQHF
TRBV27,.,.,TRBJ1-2,TGTGCCAGCAGGGGGGGGGGATCCTATGGCTACACCTTC,CASRGGGSYGYTF
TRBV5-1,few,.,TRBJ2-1,TGCGCCAGCAGCAGGCCCGGACTTGGGGGGCAGGGGTACAATGAGCAGTTCTTC,CASSRPGLGGQGYNEQFF
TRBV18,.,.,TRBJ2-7,TGTGCCAGCTCACCGCGCGGGGCGACCTGGGAGCAGTACTTC,CASSPRGATWEQYF
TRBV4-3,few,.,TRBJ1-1,TGCGCCAGCAGCCAATATCCAGGGGTAGGGACTGAAGCTTTCTTT,CASSQYPGVGTEAFF
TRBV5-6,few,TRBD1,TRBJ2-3,TGTGCCAGCAGCGGGGGGACAGGGCTATATACGCAGTATTTT,CASSGGTGLYTQYF
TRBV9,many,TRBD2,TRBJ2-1,TGTGCCAGCAGCGTAGGACTAGCGGGAGGGAACAATGAGCAGTTCTTC,CASSVGLAGGNNEQFF
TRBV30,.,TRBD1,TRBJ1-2,TGTGCCTGGAGTCCGGGGACAGGCTGTGGCTACACCTTC,CAWSPGTGCGYTF
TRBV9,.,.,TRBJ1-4,TGTGCCAGCAGCGCACCCGGAGTCTCAACTAATGAAAAACTGTTTTTT,CASSAPGVSTNEKLFF
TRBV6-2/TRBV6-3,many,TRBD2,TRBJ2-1,TGTGCCAGCAGTTCCCGACTAGCGGGAGGGCCCGGTGAGCAGTTCTTC,CASSSRLAGGPGEQFF
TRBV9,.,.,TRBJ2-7,TGTGCCAGCAGCGTAGGAGGCAAAACCTACGAGCAGTACTTC,CASSVGGKTYEQYF